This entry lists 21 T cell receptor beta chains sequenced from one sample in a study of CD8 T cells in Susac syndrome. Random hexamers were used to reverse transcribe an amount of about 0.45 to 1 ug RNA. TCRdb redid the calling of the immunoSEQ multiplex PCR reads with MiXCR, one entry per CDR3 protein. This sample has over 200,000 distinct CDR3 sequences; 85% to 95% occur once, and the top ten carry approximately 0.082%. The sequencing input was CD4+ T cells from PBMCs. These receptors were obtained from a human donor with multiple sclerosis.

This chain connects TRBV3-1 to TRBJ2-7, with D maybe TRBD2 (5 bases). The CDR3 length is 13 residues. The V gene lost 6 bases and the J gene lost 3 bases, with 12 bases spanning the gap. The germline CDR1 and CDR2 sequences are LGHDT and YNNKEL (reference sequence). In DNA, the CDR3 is TGTGCCAGCAGTATTAACGGGGTCTACGAGCAGTACTTC. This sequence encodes CASSINGVYEQYF.

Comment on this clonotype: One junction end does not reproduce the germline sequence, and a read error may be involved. The CDR3 loop reads CASSRGGRDEQFF. The CDR3 nucleotides read TGTGCTAGCAGTCGGGGGGGCCGGGATGAGCAGTTCTTC. The V call is TRBV7-7, the J call TRBJ2-1; 8 nucleotides line up with TRBD2. This CDR3 region has 13 residues. The germline V gene has CDR1 SSHAT and CDR2 FNYEAQ (reference sequence).

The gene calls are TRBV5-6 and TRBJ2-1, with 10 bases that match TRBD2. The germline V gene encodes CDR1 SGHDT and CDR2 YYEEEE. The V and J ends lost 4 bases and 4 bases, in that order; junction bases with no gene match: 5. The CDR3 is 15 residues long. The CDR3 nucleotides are TGTGCCAGCAGCCCGCTAGCGGGGGATTACAATGAGCAGTTCTTC. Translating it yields CASSPLAGDYNEQFF.

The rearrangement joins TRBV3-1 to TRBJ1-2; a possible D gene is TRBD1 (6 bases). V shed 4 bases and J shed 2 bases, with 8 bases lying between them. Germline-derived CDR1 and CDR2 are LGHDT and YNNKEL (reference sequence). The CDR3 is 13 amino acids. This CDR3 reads CASSPQGNYGYTF. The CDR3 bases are TGTGCCAGCAGCCCCCAGGGGAACTATGGCTACACCTTC.

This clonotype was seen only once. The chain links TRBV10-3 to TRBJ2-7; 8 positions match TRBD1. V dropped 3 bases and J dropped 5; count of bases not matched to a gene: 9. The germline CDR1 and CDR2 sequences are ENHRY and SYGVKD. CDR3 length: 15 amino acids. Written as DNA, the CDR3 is TGTGCCATCAGTGACCCCCGGACAGGGTTAAACGAGCAGTACTTC. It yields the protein CAISDPRTGLNEQYF.

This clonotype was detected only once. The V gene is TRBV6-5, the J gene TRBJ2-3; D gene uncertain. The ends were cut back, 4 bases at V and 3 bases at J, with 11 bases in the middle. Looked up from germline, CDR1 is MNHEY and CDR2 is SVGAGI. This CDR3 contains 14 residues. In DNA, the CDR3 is TGTGCCAGCAGTTCGTTCTGGCCGACAGATACGCAGTATTTT. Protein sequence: CASSSFWPTDTQYF.

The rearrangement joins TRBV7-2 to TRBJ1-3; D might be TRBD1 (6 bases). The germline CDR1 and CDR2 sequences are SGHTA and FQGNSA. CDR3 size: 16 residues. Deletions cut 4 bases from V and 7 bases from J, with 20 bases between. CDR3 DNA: TGTGCCAGCAGCTCGACCCGGGGCAGGGGATGGAACACCATATATTTT. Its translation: CASSSTRGRGWNTIYF.

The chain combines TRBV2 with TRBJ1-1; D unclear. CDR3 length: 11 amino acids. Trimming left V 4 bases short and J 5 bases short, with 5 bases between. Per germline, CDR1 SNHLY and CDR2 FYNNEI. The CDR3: CASSVRTEAFF. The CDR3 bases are TGTGCCAGCAGTGTCAGGACTGAAGCTTTCTTT.

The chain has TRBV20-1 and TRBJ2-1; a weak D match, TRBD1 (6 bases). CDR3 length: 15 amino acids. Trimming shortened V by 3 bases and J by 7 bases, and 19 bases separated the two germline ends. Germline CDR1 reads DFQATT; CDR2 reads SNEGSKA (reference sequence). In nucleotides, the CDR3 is TGCAGTGCTAGCAAAACTGGACGGCAGGGGAATGAGCAGTTCTTC. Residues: CSASKTGRQGNEQFF.

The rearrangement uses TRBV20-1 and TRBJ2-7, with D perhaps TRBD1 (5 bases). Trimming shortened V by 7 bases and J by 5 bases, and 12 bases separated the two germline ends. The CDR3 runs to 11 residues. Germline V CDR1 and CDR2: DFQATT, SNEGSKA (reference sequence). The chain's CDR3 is CSVGQGNEQYV. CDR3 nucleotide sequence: TGCAGTGTCGGGCAGGGCAACGAGCAGTACGTC.

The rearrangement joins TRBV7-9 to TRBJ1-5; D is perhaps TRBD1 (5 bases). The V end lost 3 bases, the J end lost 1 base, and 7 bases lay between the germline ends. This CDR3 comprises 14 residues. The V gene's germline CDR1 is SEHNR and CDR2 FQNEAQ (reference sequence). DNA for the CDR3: TGTGCCAGCAGCTTCCGGGACAGCAATCAGCCCCAGCATTTT. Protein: CASSFRDSNQPQHF.

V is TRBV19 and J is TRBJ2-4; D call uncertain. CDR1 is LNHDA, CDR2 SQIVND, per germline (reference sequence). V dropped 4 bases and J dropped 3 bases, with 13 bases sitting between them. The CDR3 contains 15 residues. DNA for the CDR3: TGTGCCAGTAGTACTTCCTTCGAATACAAAAACATTCAGTACTTC. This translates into CASSTSFEYKNIQYF.

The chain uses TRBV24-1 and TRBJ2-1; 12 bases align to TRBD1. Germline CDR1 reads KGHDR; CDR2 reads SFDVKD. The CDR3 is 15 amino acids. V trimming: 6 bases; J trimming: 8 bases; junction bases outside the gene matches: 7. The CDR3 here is CATSRGQGAFDEQFF. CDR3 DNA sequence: TGTGCCACCAGTAGGGGACAGGGGGCCTTTGATGAGCAGTTCTTC.

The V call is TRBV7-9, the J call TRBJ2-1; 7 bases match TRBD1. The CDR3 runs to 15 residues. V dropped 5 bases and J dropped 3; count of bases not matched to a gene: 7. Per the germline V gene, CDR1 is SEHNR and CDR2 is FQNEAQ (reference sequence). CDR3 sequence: CASSTGTANYNEQFF. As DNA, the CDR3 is TGTGCCAGCAGCACCGGGACAGCAAACTACAATGAGCAGTTCTTC.

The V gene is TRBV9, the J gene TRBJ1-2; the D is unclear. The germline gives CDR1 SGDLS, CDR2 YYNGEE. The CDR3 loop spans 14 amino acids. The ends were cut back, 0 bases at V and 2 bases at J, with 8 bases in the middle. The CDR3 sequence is CASSVEGRNYGYTF. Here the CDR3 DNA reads TGTGCCAGCAGCGTAGAGGGCAGAAACTATGGCTACACCTTC.

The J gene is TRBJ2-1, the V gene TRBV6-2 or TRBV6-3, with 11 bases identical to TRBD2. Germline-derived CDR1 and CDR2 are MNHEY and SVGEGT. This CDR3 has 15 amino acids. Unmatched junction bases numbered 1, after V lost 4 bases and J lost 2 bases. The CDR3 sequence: CASSLLAGAYNEQFF. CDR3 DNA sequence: TGTGCCAGCAGTTTACTAGCGGGGGCCTACAATGAGCAGTTCTTC.

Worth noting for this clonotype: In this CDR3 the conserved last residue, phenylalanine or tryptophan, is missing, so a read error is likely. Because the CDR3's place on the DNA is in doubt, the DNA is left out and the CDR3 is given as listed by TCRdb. The CDR3 spells CASSHWLERGVV. The chain has TRBV6-6 and TRBJ2-1; the D segment call TRBD2 is taken from the table without a DNA check. The CDR3 totals 12 residues, both ends included. Germline CDR1 reads MNHNY; CDR2 reads SVGAGI (reference sequence).

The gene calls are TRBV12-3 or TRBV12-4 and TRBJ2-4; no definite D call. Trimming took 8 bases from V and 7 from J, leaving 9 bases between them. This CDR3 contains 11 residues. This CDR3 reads CASSKANIQYF. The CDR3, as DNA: TGTGCCAGCTCCAAGGCCAACATTCAGTACTTC.

The CDR3 DNA reads TGTGCCAGCAGTTCCGATAGCAATCAGCCCCAGCATTTT. It translates to CASSSDSNQPQHF. The genes are TRBV12-3 or TRBV12-4 and TRBJ1-5; D unresolved. V was shortened by 4 bases and J by 0 bases, with 4 bases between the two germline ends. The CDR3 extends over 13 amino acids.

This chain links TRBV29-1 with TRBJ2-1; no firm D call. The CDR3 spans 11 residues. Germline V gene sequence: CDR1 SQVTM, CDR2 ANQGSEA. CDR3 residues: CVCAAYNEQFF. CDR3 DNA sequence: TGCGTCTGTGCGGCCTACAATGAGCAGTTCTTC.

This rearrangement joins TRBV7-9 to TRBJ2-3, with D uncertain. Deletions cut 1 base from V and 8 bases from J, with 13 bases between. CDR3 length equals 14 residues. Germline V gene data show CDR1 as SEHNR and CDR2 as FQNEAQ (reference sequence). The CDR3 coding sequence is TGTGCCAGCAGCTTAGATCTGGCCGGCGGTACGCAGTATTTT. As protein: CASSLDLAGGTQYF.